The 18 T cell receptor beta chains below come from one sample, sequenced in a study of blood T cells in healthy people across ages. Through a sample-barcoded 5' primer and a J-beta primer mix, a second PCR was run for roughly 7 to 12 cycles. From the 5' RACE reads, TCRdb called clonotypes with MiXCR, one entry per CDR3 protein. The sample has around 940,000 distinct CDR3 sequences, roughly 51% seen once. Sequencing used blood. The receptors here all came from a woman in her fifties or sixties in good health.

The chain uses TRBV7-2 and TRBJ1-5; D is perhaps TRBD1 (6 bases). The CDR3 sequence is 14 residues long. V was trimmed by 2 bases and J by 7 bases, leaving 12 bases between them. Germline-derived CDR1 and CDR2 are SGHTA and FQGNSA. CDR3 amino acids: CASSLNRVDQPQHF. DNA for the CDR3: TGTGCCAGCAGCTTAAACAGGGTGGACCAGCCCCAGCATTTT.

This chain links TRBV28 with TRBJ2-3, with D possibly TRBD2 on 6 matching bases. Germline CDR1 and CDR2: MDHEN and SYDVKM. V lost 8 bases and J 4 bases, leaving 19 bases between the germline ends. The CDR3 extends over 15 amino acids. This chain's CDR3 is CASGGLGFSADTQYF. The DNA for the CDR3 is TGTGCCAGCGGGGGACTTGGGTTTAGCGCAGATACGCAGTATTTT.

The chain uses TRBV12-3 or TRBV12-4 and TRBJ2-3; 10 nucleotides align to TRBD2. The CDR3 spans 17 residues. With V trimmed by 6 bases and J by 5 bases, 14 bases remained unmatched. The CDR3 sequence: CASSMMSLAGARDTQYF. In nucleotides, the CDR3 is TGTGCCAGCAGCATGATGTCCCTAGCGGGAGCTAGAGATACGCAGTATTTT.

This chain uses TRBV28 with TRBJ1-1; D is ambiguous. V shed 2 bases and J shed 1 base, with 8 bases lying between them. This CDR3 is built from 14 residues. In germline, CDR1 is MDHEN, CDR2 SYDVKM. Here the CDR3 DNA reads TGTGCCAGCAGTTTAGTGGGCTCGAACACTGAAGCTTTCTTT. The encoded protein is CASSLVGSNTEAFF.

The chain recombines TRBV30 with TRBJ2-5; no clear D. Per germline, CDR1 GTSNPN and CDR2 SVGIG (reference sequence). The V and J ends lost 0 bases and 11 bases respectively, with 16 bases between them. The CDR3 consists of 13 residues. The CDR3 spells CAWSVDLQVEQYF. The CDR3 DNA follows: TGTGCCTGGAGTGTAGACCTCCAGGTGGAGCAGTACTTC.

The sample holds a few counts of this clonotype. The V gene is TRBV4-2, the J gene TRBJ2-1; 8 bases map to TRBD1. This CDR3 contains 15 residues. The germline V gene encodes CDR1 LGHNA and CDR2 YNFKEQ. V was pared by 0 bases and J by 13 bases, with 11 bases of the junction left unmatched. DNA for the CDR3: TGTGCCAGCAGCCAAGACCGCGGACAGGGAGGATCCCAGTTCTTC. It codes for CASSQDRGQGGSQFF.

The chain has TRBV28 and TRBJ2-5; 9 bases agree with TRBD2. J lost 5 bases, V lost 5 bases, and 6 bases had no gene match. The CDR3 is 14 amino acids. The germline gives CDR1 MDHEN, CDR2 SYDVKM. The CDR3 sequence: CASSLAGKDETQYF. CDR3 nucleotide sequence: TGTGCCAGCAGTCTAGCGGGGAAAGATGAGACCCAGTACTTC.

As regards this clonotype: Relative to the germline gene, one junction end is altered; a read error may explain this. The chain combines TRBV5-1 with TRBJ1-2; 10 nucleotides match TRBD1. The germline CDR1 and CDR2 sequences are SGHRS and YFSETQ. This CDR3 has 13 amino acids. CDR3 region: CASSGTGEYDYTF. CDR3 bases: TGCGCCAGCAGCGGGACAGGGGAGTATGACTACACCTTC.

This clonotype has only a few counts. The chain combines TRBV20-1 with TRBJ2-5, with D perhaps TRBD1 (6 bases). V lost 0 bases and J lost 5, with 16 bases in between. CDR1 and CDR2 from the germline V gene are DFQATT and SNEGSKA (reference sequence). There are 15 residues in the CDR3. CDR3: CSARDLQGNGETQYF. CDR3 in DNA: TGCAGTGCTAGAGATTTGCAGGGGAATGGGGAGACCCAGTACTTC.

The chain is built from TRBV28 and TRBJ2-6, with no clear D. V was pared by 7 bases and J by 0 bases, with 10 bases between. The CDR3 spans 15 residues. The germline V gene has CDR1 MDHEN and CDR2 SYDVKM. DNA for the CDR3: TGTGCCAGCAATCCGTATGGCTCTGGGGCCAACGTCCTGACTTTC. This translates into CASNPYGSGANVLTF.

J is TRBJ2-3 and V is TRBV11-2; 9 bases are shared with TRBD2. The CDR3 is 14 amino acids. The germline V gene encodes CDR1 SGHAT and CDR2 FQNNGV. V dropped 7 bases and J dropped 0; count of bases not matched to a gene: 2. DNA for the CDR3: TGTGCCAGCAAGGCGGGAGGGAGCACAGATACGCAGTATTTT. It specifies CASKAGGSTDTQYF.

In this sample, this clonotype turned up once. CDR3 protein: CSVPGLGGEQYF. The CDR3 coding sequence is TGCAGTGTTCCGGGACTAGGGGGCGAGCAGTACTTC. The V and J genes are TRBV20-1 and TRBJ2-4, with 8 nucleotides matching TRBD2. Near its end, the DNA agrees better with TRBJ2-7, so the J call may be wrong. Germline V gene sequence: CDR1 DFQATT, CDR2 SNEGSKA (reference sequence). The CDR3 sequence is 12 residues long.

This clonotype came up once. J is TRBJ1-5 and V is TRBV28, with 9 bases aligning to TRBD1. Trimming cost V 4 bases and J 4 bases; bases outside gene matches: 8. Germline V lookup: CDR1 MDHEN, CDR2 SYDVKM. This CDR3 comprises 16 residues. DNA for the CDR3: TGTGCCAGCAGTTCTCCCGGGACAGGGTATAATCAGCCCCAGCATTTT. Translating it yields CASSSPGTGYNQPQHF.

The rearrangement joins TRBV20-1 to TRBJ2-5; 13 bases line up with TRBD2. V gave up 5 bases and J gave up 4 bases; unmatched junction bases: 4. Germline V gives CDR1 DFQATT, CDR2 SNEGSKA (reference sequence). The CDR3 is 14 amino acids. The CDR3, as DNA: TGCAGTGCTCGGACTAGCGGGAGAGGAGAGACCCAGTACTTC. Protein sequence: CSARTSGRGETQYF.

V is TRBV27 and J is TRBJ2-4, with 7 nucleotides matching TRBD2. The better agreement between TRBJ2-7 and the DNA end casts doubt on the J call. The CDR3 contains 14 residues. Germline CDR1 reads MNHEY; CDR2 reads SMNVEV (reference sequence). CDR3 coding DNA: TGTGCCGCCCGACCGAGGCGGGAGTCTTCCGAGCAGTACTTC. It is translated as CAARPRRESSEQYF.

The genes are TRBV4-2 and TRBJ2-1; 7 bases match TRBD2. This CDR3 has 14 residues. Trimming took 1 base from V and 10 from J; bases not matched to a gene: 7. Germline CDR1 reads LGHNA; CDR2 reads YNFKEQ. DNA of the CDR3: TGTGCCAGCAGCCAAGCTGGGAGGGAATTGGAGCAGTTCTTC. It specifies CASSQAGRELEQFF.

CDR3 nucleotide sequence: TGTGCCAGCAGCTTAACGTCTGCAGGGGCTTCGGGTGAAGCTTTCTTT. As protein: CASSLTSAGASGEAFF. V gene TRBV7-3 combines with J gene TRBJ1-1; D might be TRBD1 (6 bases). CDR3 length: 16 amino acids. Germline-derived CDR1 and CDR2 are SGHTA and FQGTGA. Trimming took off 0 bases at V and 7 bases at J, with 18 bases between the two ends. The variable domain in full, with the rest retrieved from reference TRBV7-3 and TRBJ1-1, is GAGVSQTPSNKVTEKGKYVELRCDPISGHTALYWYRQSLGQGPEFLIYFQGTGAADDSGLPNDRFFAVRPEGSVSTLKIQRTERGDSAVYLCASSLTSAGASGEAFFGQGTRLTVV.

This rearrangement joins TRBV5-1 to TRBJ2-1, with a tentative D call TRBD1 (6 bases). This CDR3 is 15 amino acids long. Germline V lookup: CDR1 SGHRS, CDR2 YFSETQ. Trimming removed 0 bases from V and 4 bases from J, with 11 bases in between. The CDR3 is CASSLVRGTYNEQFF. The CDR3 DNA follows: TGCGCCAGCAGCTTGGTCAGGGGAACGTACAATGAGCAGTTCTTC.